This T cell receptor beta chain was sequenced in a study of tumor-infiltrating lymphocytes in primary liver carcinoma (dated by TCRdb to between 2016 and 2019). Some background on the complete study: Hepatocellular carcinoma (four) or combined HCC and intrahepatic cholangiocarcinoma (one) was present in the five patients, who were three men and two women aged 30 to 69 years. The tumors of the five patients were staged as T1-T3 N0M0, with maximum diameters ranging from roughly 4 to 10 cm. Each sample produced about 3.65 to 8 million productive TCRbeta reads, and read depth showed no significant difference between tissue types. The study combined TCRbeta repertoire sequencing, expression microarrays and whole-exome sequencing across five regions of each liver tumor, with adjacent normal tissue and blood. A total of 35 specimens from 5 patients went through TCRbeta repertoire sequencing, namely 25 tumor regions, 5 adjacent noncancerous liver tissues and 5 peripheral blood samples. To link TCRbeta repertoire diversity to the local molecular phenotype, the 20 to 30 tumor region samples were profiled with Agilent mRNA microarrays. Reproducibility between technical replicate repertoires was high, with correlation coefficients above 0.95 and mean shared-clone rates approximately 0.9. General study outcomes and caveats: Since the samples were bulk and unsorted, there was no way to compare CD4+ and CD8+ T cell repertoires. Repertoire overlap was higher between tumor regions (mean roughly 36%) than tumor-adjacent (approximately 17%) or tumor-blood (approximately 15%) pairs, consistent with antigen-driven expansion. Only roughly 7-24% of top clones appeared in all five regions of a tumor, which suggests that tumor-infiltrating T cells are spatially heterogeneous. The study included only a few patients, and the authors note findings should be validated in a larger study. The top 250 clones made up a significantly larger repertoire fraction in tumors than in blood (p = 0.039). Only the TCR beta chain was sequenced, which likely underestimates true repertoire diversity because unpaired alpha chains were not captured.

TCRbeta-specific cDNA was reverse-transcribed from around 500 ng total RNA using a constant-region primer and ProtoScript II reverse transcriptase. The TCRbeta libraries were prepared through three rounds of nested multiplex PCR following a slightly modified ARM-PCR procedure. Multiplex TRBV1-TRBV30 forward primers and a Cbeta reverse primer were used in the first two PCR rounds, each of which was run for approximately 9 cycles. Sample barcodes and Illumina adapters were added in a final 25-cycle PCR with Deep VentR polymerase. Before sequencing, amplicons of 200-500 bp were purified from gel using a QIAquick gel extraction kit. An Illumina HiSeq 2500 was used to sequence the TCRbeta amplicons with 250-bp paired-end reads. Concerning the study's data processing: Quality trimming of reads was performed with Trimmomatic v0.33, and paired reads were merged with FLASH v1.2.11 so that full CDR3 sequences could be recovered. V, D and J germline segments were assigned to the rearranged TCRbeta sequences using MiGEC v1.2.1b. Clonotype statistics, along with Shannon-Wiener diversity indices, were calculated using VDJtools v1.0.0. To cut down on sampling bias, every analysis after diversity analysis relied on just the 250 most abundant clonotypes from each sample. Starting from the raw public reads, TCRdb applied fastp trimming at Q25, assembled clones with MiXCR and retained in-frame beta chains. CDR3 protein duplicates are merged, each entry listing the most common genes and DNA. TCRdb assigned the V and J calls; the authors' analysis was not used. The sample table records approximately 30,000 distinct CDR3 sequences; about 71% of these occur just once. More than 30% of the sample goes to the ten largest clones.

A note on this clonotype: Which antigen it targets is not known. There are no base qualities to consult, and no much larger clone falls within one base.

Without any cell sorting, total RNA and DNA were extracted together from 20-30 mg of bulk tissue using the AllPrep DNA/RNA mini kit. Five patients with histopathologically diagnosed primary liver carcinoma underwent surgical resection in China between 2015 and March 2016. Chronic HBV infection was present in the patients, and the patients were treatment-naive at sampling. Each tumor was sampled at five spatially separated regions: the superior, inferior, left-lateral and right-lateral poles and the tumor centre. Histological examination found more than 80% viable tumor cells in every tumor sample. Each fresh piece of tumor and adjacent tissue was cut in two, with one half stored in RNAlater at -80 degrees C and the other half sent for histology. The CDR1 and CDR2 encoded by the germline V gene are MNHEY and SVGAGI. Counted from cysteine to phenylalanine, this CDR3 has 13 amino acids. CDR3 DNA is the only sequence kept; it has 39 bases, read in frame from the first base.

The chain is encoded by TRBV6-5 joined to TRBJ1-1, with no D gene named confidently. The sequence was obtained from a woman in her thirties with primary liver carcinoma and hepatitis B virus infection. The sequenced sample was liver tumor tissue from sampling region 3. The cell subset or site label of this sample denotes: tumor region T3, left-lateral pole. The DNA sequence is given as TGTGCAAACACTGAGGGAACTTACCCTGAAGCTTTCTTT. Its amino acids are CANTEGTYPEAFF.